This is a list of T cell receptor beta chains from one sample in a study of blood T cell repertoires in COVID-19. TCRdb's copy holds only in-frame clones and misses some; the assay was immunoSEQ multiplex PCR. The repertoire holds under 45,000 clones, with roughly 89% as singletons. Input material: peripheral blood. Receptors originate from a man in his sixties with active COVID-19. The CDR3 runs from the conserved cysteine through the conserved F or W. The D gene is left open where the match is weak. The listing skips clone size in some rows; elsewhere it reads once, few, many or a size class.

D	size	V	length	J	CDR3	DNA
TRBD2	-	TRBV4-3	17	TRBJ2-1	CASSQDPAGGFYNEQFF	TGCGCCAGCAGCCAAGATCCCGCGGGAGGCTTCTACAATGAGCAGTTCTTC
-	-	TRBV3-1/TRBV3-2	11	TRBJ2-7	CASSPGDEQYF	TGTGCCAGCAGCCCCGGGGACGAGCAGTACTTC
-	-	TRBV5-1	15	TRBJ1-4	CASSALQATNEKLFF	TGCGCCAGCAGCGCACTACAGGCAACTAATGAAAAACTGTTTTTT
TRBD2	-	TRBV4-3	15	TRBJ2-7	CASSQWNSGSNEQYF	TGCGCCAGCAGCCAGTGGAATAGCGGGAGTAACGAGCAGTACTTC
-	few	TRBV6-1	12	TRBJ2-7	CASSEAVYEQYF	TGTGCCAGCAGTGAGGCAGTCTACGAGCAGTACTTC
TRBD1	once	TRBV6-6	16	TRBJ1-6	CASSYSGQATNSPLHF	TGTGCCAGCAGTTACTCCGGACAGGCCACAAATTCACCCCTCCACTTT
-	-	TRBV27	15	TRBJ1-1	CASSAGAVGKAEAFF	TGTGCCAGCAGTGCGGGGGCGGTTGGGAAAGCTGAAGCTTTCTTT
-	few	TRBV10-3	14	TRBJ2-2	CAIGGLSGTGELFF	TGTGCCATCGGGGGACTCTCGGGGACCGGGGAGCTGTTTTTT
-	-	TRBV11-1	15	TRBJ2-5	CASSLARLDAETQYF	TGTGCCAGCAGCTTAGCGCGACTAGACGCGGAGACCCAGTACTTC
-	few	TRBV9	13	TRBJ1-1	CASSPGPSGEAFF	TGTGCCAGCAGCCCAGGACCATCGGGGGAAGCTTTCTTT
-	-	TRBV7-2	14	TRBJ1-6	CASSHNQGNSPLHF	TGTGCCAGCAGCCATAATCAGGGAAATTCACCCCTCCACTTT
TRBD2	-	TRBV12-3/TRBV12-4	13	TRBJ2-3	CASFGGGTDTQYF	TGTGCCAGCTTTGGCGGGGGTACAGATACGCAGTATTTT
-	-	TRBV13	16	TRBJ2-7	CASSVLRDFLSYEQYF	TGTGCCAGCAGCGTGCTCCGGGACTTCCTCTCCTACGAGCAGTACTTC
TRBD2	-	TRBV6-1	15	TRBJ2-1	CASSEGKREFNEQFF	TGTGCCAGCAGTGAAGGAAAGCGGGAGTTCAATGAGCAGTTCTTC
-	-	TRBV4-1	17	TRBJ2-5	CASSQVALLEYAETQYF	TGCGCCAGCAGCCAGGTCGCTCTCCTGGAGTACGCGGAGACCCAGTACTTC
-	few	TRBV5-4	15	TRBJ1-1	CASSKNEIQGIELLF	TGTGCCAGCAGCAAGAATGAAATACAGGGAATAGAGTTGCTCTTT
TRBD1	-	TRBV11-2	15	TRBJ2-7	CASSFRPGQGYEQYF	TGTGCCAGCAGCTTTAGGCCGGGACAGGGTTACGAGCAGTACTTC
TRBD2	-	TRBV28	19	TRBJ2-7	CASSLPQLGLAGPSYEQYF	TGTGCCAGCAGTTTGCCTCAACTGGGACTAGCGGGACCTTCCTACGAGCAGTACTTC
-	-	TRBV20-1	10	TRBJ2-7	CSARADEQYF	TGCAGTGCTAGAGCAGACGAGCAGTACTTC
TRBD2	-	TRBV10-3	15	TRBJ2-7	CAISEASGSSYEQYF	TGTGCCATCAGTGAGGCTAGCGGGAGCTCCTACGAGCAGTACTTC